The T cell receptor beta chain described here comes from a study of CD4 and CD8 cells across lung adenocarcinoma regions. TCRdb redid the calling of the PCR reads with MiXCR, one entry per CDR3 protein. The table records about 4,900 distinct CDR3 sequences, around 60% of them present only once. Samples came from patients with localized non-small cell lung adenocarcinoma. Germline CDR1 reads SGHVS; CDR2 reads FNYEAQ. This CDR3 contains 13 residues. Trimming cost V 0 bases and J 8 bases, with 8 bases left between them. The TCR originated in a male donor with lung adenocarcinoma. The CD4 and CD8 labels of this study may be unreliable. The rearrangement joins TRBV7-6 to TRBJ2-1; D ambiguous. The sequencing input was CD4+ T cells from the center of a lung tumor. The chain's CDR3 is CASSLALTDEQFF. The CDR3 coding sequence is TGTGCCAGCAGCTTAGCCCTAACTGATGAGCAGTTCTTC.